This TCR beta chain was sequenced for a study of blood T cell repertoires in COVID-19 (TCRdb year 2020). Context from the whole study: Collaborator samples came from the United States, Italy and Spain and covered acute and convalescent phases of COVID-19. The prospective study material was composed of cDNA or gDNA derived from T cells, B-cell-depleted T cells, or PBMCs. Subjects who had been exposed to COVID-19, were actively infected with it, or had recovered from it provided the deeply sampled blood TCRbeta repertoires that made up the dataset. The repertoires were made available in a free public database intended to serve as a resource for research on the immune response to SARS-CoV-2. The samples were drawn from two sources: the first 160 participants of the ongoing ImmuneRACE study, and 1,000 to 1,500 subjects contributed by 6 global collaborators. Nearly every sample came with metadata listing a de-identified subject ID, COVID-19 status, age in years and sex. Where available, HLA class I and class II types were taken from metadata supplied by the sample provider and were not determined by assay-based typing.

TCRbeta CDR3 regions were amplified from genomic DNA by means of the immunoSEQ Assay, a bias-controlled multiplex PCR. Per the source publication's procedure: The number of nucleated cells in each sample was estimated from the amplification of reference gene primers within the assay. Sequence reads were collapsed and filtered to measure the absolute abundance of every unique TCRbeta CDR3 rearrangement. Productive Simpson clonality was computed per sample as the square root of Simpson's diversity index over productive rearrangements. This is the immuneACCESS table as TCRdb keeps it, with only in-frame sequences that have V and J called. A part of the clones is gone; compared with another copy, unresolved V genes explain less than half, and the rest is unexplained. The DNA gave D and trimming, while V, J and clone size come from that table. The sample includes 30,000 to 40,000 clones, with around 90% observed a single time. The top ten clonotypes cover around 1.8% of the sample.

Study-level results and caveats: The quantity of clinical and demographic metadata differed by source and by participant and was supplied without curation.

On this clone: This clone's antigen is unknown. The sample holds no much larger clone one base away, and base qualities are not on file.

The collaborating institutions used their own protocols to collect whole blood in K2EDTA tubes. For TCRbeta analysis, collaborators shipped samples as frozen whole blood, isolated PBMCs, or DNA extracted from either of those sample types. The CDR3 runs 18 amino acids, cysteine and phenylalanine included. Left in the record is the CDR3 DNA by itself, 54 bases read in frame from the first base. The germline V gene sets CDR1 to MNHEY and CDR2 to SVGEGT. V loses 2 bases at its end and J loses 3 bases; junction bases beyond the gene matches: 8. Material for sequencing was peripheral blood. The V and J segments used are TRBV6-2 or TRBV6-3 and TRBJ2-3; 13 of the junction bases match TRBD2. The receptor comes from a man aged 50-59 years with active or convalescent COVID-19. The DNA sequence is as follows: TGTGCCAGCAGTTACCCCACCGGACTAGCGGGAGATACAGATACGCAGTATTTT. Its amino acids are CASSYPTGLAGDTDTQYF.